These T cell receptor beta chains were read from a single sample in a study of shared clonotypes between healthy human individuals. The data were produced by immunoSEQ multiplex PCR, yet TCRdb's version contains in-frame clones alone and is incomplete. The sample has about 2.1 million clones, 93% seen once. Source material: naive CD8+ T cells from PBMCs. Receptor source: a man between 18 and 35 years old in good health. Some clones in this sample may be carry-over from other donors' samples. Each CDR3 is given with its conserved first and last residue. A D gene is named only where the DNA matches it firmly. Size is omitted from some rows. Given values are once, few, many or a class for expanded clones.

DNA: TGTGCCAGCAGCTATTCAGGGGAAGCTTTCTTT; CDR3: CASSYSGEAFF; D: .; J: TRBJ1-1; size: once; V: TRBV27
DNA: TGTGCCAGCAGGATACTCCGAAATGAGCAGTTCTTC; CDR3: CASRILRNEQFF; D: .; J: TRBJ2-1; size: .; V: TRBV2
DNA: TGTGCCAGTAGTATAGTAACGAGACTAATTGGATACAATGAGCAGTTCTTC; CDR3: CASSIVTRLIGYNEQFF; D: .; J: TRBJ2-1; size: once; V: TRBV19
DNA: TGTGCCAGTAGTATAGATGGGGTAGCGGGACGGTATGAGCAGTTCTTC; CDR3: CASSIDGVAGRYEQFF; D: TRBD2; J: TRBJ2-1; size: .; V: TRBV19
DNA: TGTGCCAGCAGCTTAGAGCGAGATACGCAGTATTTT; CDR3: CASSLERDTQYF; D: .; J: TRBJ2-3; size: few; V: TRBV7-9
DNA: TGTGCCAGCAGCCCATCTGTTCGGGACAGGGTTAGTGGCTACACCTTC; CDR3: CASSPSVRDRVSGYTF; D: TRBD1; J: TRBJ1-2; size: .; V: TRBV7-9
DNA: TGCGCCAGCAGCCAAACGCGGGGGGGAGAGACCCAGTACTTC; CDR3: CASSQTRGGETQYF; D: TRBD2; J: TRBJ2-5; size: .; V: TRBV4-1
DNA: TGTGCCAGCAGTGTAGGGTATTCCCCACCTACAGATACGCAGTATTTT; CDR3: CASSVGYSPPTDTQYF; D: .; J: TRBJ2-3; size: .; V: TRBV6-4
DNA: TGTGCCAGCAGCCTCCGGGACAGCTACAATGAGCAGTTCTTC; CDR3: CASSLRDSYNEQFF; D: TRBD1; J: TRBJ2-1; size: .; V: TRBV7-6
DNA: TGCGCCAGCAGCCAAGTAGGGTTAGGAGTCCAGAATGAGCAGTTCTTC; CDR3: CASSQVGLGVQNEQFF; D: .; J: TRBJ2-1; size: .; V: TRBV4-1
DNA: TGTGCCAGCAGTGGTCCACCCGATTTCTACGAGCAGTACTTC; CDR3: CASSGPPDFYEQYF; D: .; J: TRBJ2-7; size: .; V: TRBV9
DNA: TGTGCCAGTCAGGGGAATGGGTCTAGCACAGATACGCAGTATTTT; CDR3: CASQGNGSSTDTQYF; D: .; J: TRBJ2-3; size: .; V: TRBV9
DNA: TGTGCCAGCAGTTTCTATACGACGGGGGAGACCCAGTACTTC; CDR3: CASSFYTTGETQYF; D: .; J: TRBJ2-5; size: .; V: TRBV27
DNA: TGTGCCAGCAGGAAGACAGGAGGAGGTGAAAAACTGTTTTTT; CDR3: CASRKTGGGEKLFF; D: .; J: TRBJ1-4; size: .; V: TRBV27
DNA: TGTGCCAGCAGTTTGGGGGATTATAGCAATCAGCCCCAGCATTTT; CDR3: CASSLGDYSNQPQHF; D: .; J: TRBJ1-5; size: once; V: TRBV28
DNA: TGTGCCAGCAGCTTCGCTCCTCTTGGACAGGGCAACTCTGGAAACACCATATATTTT; CDR3: CASSFAPLGQGNSGNTIYF; D: TRBD1; J: TRBJ1-3; size: .; V: TRBV11-2
DNA: TGTGCCAGCAGGGTGGGAGGGAGCAATCAGCCCCAGCATTTT; CDR3: CASRVGGSNQPQHF; D: .; J: TRBJ1-5; size: .; V: TRBV27
DNA: TGTGCCAGCAGCACAACCCGGGACACCCCGGGAGGGACTGAAGCTTTCTTT; CDR3: CASSTTRDTPGGTEAFF; D: .; J: TRBJ1-1; size: .; V: TRBV7-9
DNA: TGTGCCAGTGCCTGGGCTAGCGGGAGCTACGAGCAGTACTTC; CDR3: CASAWASGSYEQYF; D: TRBD2; J: TRBJ2-7; size: .; V: TRBV2
DNA: TGTGCCAGCAGTTTATTCGGTATTAGCGGGAGCTCCTACAATGAGCAGTTCTTC; CDR3: CASSLFGISGSSYNEQFF; D: TRBD2; J: TRBJ2-1; size: once; V: TRBV28
DNA: TGTGCCAGCAGCTTGGTTGCGCCGGGCTACGAGCAGTACTTC; CDR3: CASSLVAPGYEQYF; D: .; J: TRBJ2-7; size: .; V: TRBV5-6
DNA: TGTGCCAGCAGTGACTATAGGACTAGCGGGACCTACGAGCAGTACTTC; CDR3: CASSDYRTSGTYEQYF; D: TRBD2; J: TRBJ2-7; size: few; V: TRBV6-1
DNA: TGTGCCAGCAGTTTTGGCAACTACGAGCAGTACTTC; CDR3: CASSFGNYEQYF; D: .; J: TRBJ2-7; size: .; V: TRBV28
DNA: TGCGCCAGCAGCCCTAGACTAGCGGGAGTTGCAGATACGCAGTATTTT; CDR3: CASSPRLAGVADTQYF; D: TRBD2; J: TRBJ2-3; size: .; V: TRBV5-1
DNA: TGCGCCAGCAGCCACCCGGGACAGGGGGTAGAAGCTTTCTTT; CDR3: CASSHPGQGVEAFF; D: TRBD1; J: TRBJ1-1; size: .; V: TRBV4-1
DNA: TGTGCCAGCAGCTTAGTATCCGACAATGAGCAGTTCTTC; CDR3: CASSLVSDNEQFF; D: .; J: TRBJ2-1; size: once; V: TRBV7-2
DNA: TGCAGCGTGGAAGAGGACAGGGACCTAGCTAACTATGGCTACACCTTC; CDR3: CSVEEDRDLANYGYTF; D: TRBD1; J: TRBJ1-2; size: .; V: TRBV29-1
DNA: TGTGCCAGCAGCCCCGGGACAGACCAGAATCAGCCCCAGCATTTT; CDR3: CASSPGTDQNQPQHF; D: TRBD1; J: TRBJ1-5; size: once; V: TRBV7-9
DNA: TGTGCCAGCAGTGAACCCGGCCCACGAACTGAAGCTTTCTTT; CDR3: CASSEPGPRTEAFF; D: .; J: TRBJ1-1; size: .; V: TRBV25-1
DNA: TGTGCCAGCAGTGTCCTTCGGACAGGCGATGAAAAACTGTTTTTT; CDR3: CASSVLRTGDEKLFF; D: TRBD1; J: TRBJ1-4; size: .; V: TRBV28
DNA: TGTGCCAGCAGCCGGGACAGGGGGCAGAAGGCCACAGATACGCAGTATTTT; CDR3: CASSRDRGQKATDTQYF; D: TRBD1; J: TRBJ2-3; size: once; V: TRBV5-4
DNA: TGTGCCAGCAGCGCTGCGGGGGGAGGCCGGACGGAGACCCAGTACTTC; CDR3: CASSAAGGGRTETQYF; D: TRBD2; J: TRBJ2-5; size: .; V: TRBV9
DNA: TGTGCCAGCAGCTTAAGTACCCAACAGGACGTCTCCTACGAGCAGTACTTC; CDR3: CASSLSTQQDVSYEQYF; D: .; J: TRBJ2-7; size: .; V: TRBV7-9
DNA: TGTGCCACTACGGACAGGGGGCGTGACAAAAACATTCAGTACTTC; CDR3: CATTDRGRDKNIQYF; D: TRBD1; J: TRBJ2-4; size: .; V: TRBV28
DNA: TGTGCCAGCAGCGGAGATATAGATACGCAGTATTTT; CDR3: CASSGDIDTQYF; D: .; J: TRBJ2-3; size: .; V: TRBV7-9
DNA: TGTGCCAGCAGCTTAGACAGCCGACTCACTGGAAACACCATATATTTT; CDR3: CASSLDSRLTGNTIYF; D: .; J: TRBJ1-3; size: .; V: TRBV11-2
DNA: TGTGCCAGCAGCTTAGGACTAGCGGGCACCTACGAGCAGTACTTC; CDR3: CASSLGLAGTYEQYF; D: TRBD2; J: TRBJ2-7; size: .; V: TRBV11-2
DNA: .; CDR3: CASSTSTSEVLEQYF; D: .; J: TRBJ2-7; size: .; V: TRBV27
DNA: TGTGCCAGCAGCCCCCGGGGGGGACTGAACACTGAAGCTTTCTTT; CDR3: CASSPRGGLNTEAFF; D: .; J: TRBJ1-1; size: .; V: TRBV5-5
DNA: TGTGCCAGCAGCCAAGGTTTGAGCGGGAGGGTCCAAGAGACCCAGTACTTC; CDR3: CASSQGLSGRVQETQYF; D: TRBD2; J: TRBJ2-5; size: .; V: TRBV14
DNA: TGTGCCAGCAGCTTAGATTTATACAATGAGCAGTTCTTC; CDR3: CASSLDLYNEQFF; D: .; J: TRBJ2-1; size: .; V: TRBV11-2
DNA: TGTGCCAGCAGTGACACCTTGAAACAGGGAACGGGTGAAAAACTGTTTTTT; CDR3: CASSDTLKQGTGEKLFF; D: .; J: TRBJ1-4; size: .; V: TRBV28
DNA: TGTGCCAGCAGCTTAGCGGCGGGGGCGGCTGGCTACACCTTC; CDR3: CASSLAAGAAGYTF; D: .; J: TRBJ1-2; size: .; V: TRBV7-6
DNA: TGTGCCAGCAGCGTAGATGGGGGGAGTAGGCCCGGGGAGCTGTTTTTT; CDR3: CASSVDGGSRPGELFF; D: .; J: TRBJ2-2; size: .; V: TRBV9
DNA: TGTGCCAGTAGTATAGATCAAGGCCTGAACACTGAAGCTTTCTTT; CDR3: CASSIDQGLNTEAFF; D: .; J: TRBJ1-1; size: .; V: TRBV19
DNA: TGTGCCAGCAGCCTCCCCGGGAGTGGGGGATCCTACGAGCAGTACTTC; CDR3: CASSLPGSGGSYEQYF; D: .; J: TRBJ2-7; size: .; V: TRBV28
DNA: TGTGCCAGCAGTTCTAGGTTCCTGAATGAGCAGTTCTTC; CDR3: CASSSRFLNEQFF; D: .; J: TRBJ2-1; size: once; V: TRBV27
DNA: TGCGCCAGCAGGGTGGGACCACGCTACGAGCAGTACTTC; CDR3: CASRVGPRYEQYF; D: .; J: TRBJ2-7; size: .; V: TRBV5-1
DNA: TGTGCCAGCAGTCCTTTTTACAGGGGGCTGGGGGCCAACGTCCTGACTTTC; CDR3: CASSPFYRGLGANVLTF; D: TRBD1; J: TRBJ2-6; size: .; V: TRBV27
DNA: TGTGCCAGCAGCGTAGTCCCACAGGGGGCTGAAGCTTTCTTT; CDR3: CASSVVPQGAEAFF; D: TRBD1; J: TRBJ1-1; size: .; V: TRBV9
DNA: TGTGCCAGCAGTCCGGGATACGAGCAGTACTTC; CDR3: CASSPGYEQYF; D: .; J: TRBJ2-7; size: .; V: TRBV28
DNA: TGTGCCACGCACGAAAGGACTAGCGGCTACAATGAGCAGTTCTTC; CDR3: CATHERTSGYNEQFF; D: TRBD2; J: TRBJ2-1; size: once; V: TRBV2
DNA: TGCGCCAGCAGCTCCACAGGGTCCTACGAGCAGTACTTC; CDR3: CASSSTGSYEQYF; D: .; J: TRBJ2-7; size: .; V: TRBV5-1
DNA: TGTGCCTCCCAAGGGAGTTATAGCAATCAGCCCCAGCATTTT; CDR3: CASQGSYSNQPQHF; D: .; J: TRBJ1-5; size: .; V: TRBV28
DNA: TGTGCCAGCAGCTTCCGCGGAGAGGGACGGGGTACTGAAGCTTTCTTT; CDR3: CASSFRGEGRGTEAFF; D: .; J: TRBJ1-1; size: .; V: TRBV11-2
DNA: TGTGCCAGCAGTTCCCCTCGGGAGGGCCGTTCCTACAATGAGCAGTTCTTC; CDR3: CASSSPREGRSYNEQFF; D: TRBD2; J: TRBJ2-1; size: .; V: TRBV28
DNA: TGCGCCAGCAGCCAGTACCCCGAGACAGAGAACGAAAGAAACACCGGGGAGCTGTTTTTT; CDR3: CASSQYPETENERNTGELFF; D: .; J: TRBJ2-2; size: .; V: TRBV4-1
DNA: TGTGCCTGGGCCATCTTTACGGGTAATGAGCAGTTCTTC; CDR3: CAWAIFTGNEQFF; D: .; J: TRBJ2-1; size: .; V: TRBV6-4
DNA: TGTGCCAGCCGCCACGGGGCTTACAATGAGCAGTTCTTC; CDR3: CASRHGAYNEQFF; D: .; J: TRBJ2-1; size: .; V: TRBV27
DNA: TGTGCCAGTAGTCGCCTAGCGGCCTACGAGCAGTACTTC; CDR3: CASSRLAAYEQYF; D: TRBD2; J: TRBJ2-7; size: .; V: TRBV19